Listed below are T cell receptor beta chains from one sample, sequenced in a study of OX40 agonist ivuxolimab in advanced cancers. The protocol was immunoSEQ multiplex PCR, while the TCRdb copy is restricted to in-frame clones and leaves out a portion. The sample contains tens of thousands of clones, over 75% of which appear only once. Sequencing used CD4+ or CD8+ T cells sorted from blood, obtained in a trial of the OX40 agonist ivuxolimab. The receptors originated from an adult with an advanced solid tumor such as melanoma, head and neck, liver or kidney cancer. The CDR3 runs from the conserved cysteine through the conserved F or W. A D gene is named only where the DNA matches it firmly. The listing skips clone size in some rows; elsewhere it reads once, few, many or a size class.

size	V	J	D	CDR3	DNA
.	TRBV19	TRBJ2-2	.	CASSMGQGANTGELFF	TGTGCCAGTAGTATGGGGCAGGGCGCGAACACCGGGGAGCTGTTTTTT
.	TRBV7-2	TRBJ2-7	TRBD1	CASSAQTGAEQYF	TGTGCCAGCAGCGCCCAGACAGGGGCCGAGCAGTACTTC
.	TRBV18	TRBJ2-3	TRBD2	CASSPILAGSTDTQYF	TGTGCCAGCTCACCAATCCTAGCGGGTAGCACAGATACGCAGTATTTT
.	TRBV5-1	TRBJ2-5	TRBD1	CASSPEGQGWETQYF	TGCGCCAGCAGCCCGGAAGGACAGGGGTGGGAGACCCAGTACTTC
.	TRBV11-2	TRBJ2-1	.	CASSLVLNEQFF	TGTGCCAGCAGCTTAGTTCTCAATGAGCAGTTCTTC
.	TRBV28	TRBJ1-2	TRBD1	CASSLISAGGFYGYTF	TGTGCCAGCAGTTTAATTAGCGCAGGGGGGTTCTATGGCTACACCTTC
.	TRBV2	TRBJ2-7	.	CASSAQFEGEYF	TGTGCCAGCAGTGCACAATTCGAGGGGGAGTACTTC
.	TRBV18	TRBJ2-7	.	CASSPGNDREQGNF	TGTGCCAGCTCACCTGGGAACGACCGGGAGCAGGGCAACTTC
.	TRBV10-1	TRBJ2-1	.	CASSASQARGWDEQFF	TGCGCCAGCAGTGCAAGCCAGGCTAGAGGGTGGGATGAGCAGTTCTTC
.	TRBV7-9	TRBJ2-3	TRBD2	CASSFGAGGMDTQYF	TGTGCCAGCAGCTTCGGAGCGGGAGGAATGGATACGCAGTATTTT
.	TRBV5-1	TRBJ1-4	.	CASSLGPENEKLFF	TGCGCCAGCAGCTTAGGCCCGGAAAATGAAAAACTGTTTTTT
.	TRBV2	TRBJ2-7	TRBD2	CASRRTSGSYEQYF	TGTGCCAGCCGACGCACTAGCGGGAGTTACGAGCAGTACTTC
.	TRBV5-1	TRBJ2-7	.	CASSFTSRGDEQYF	TGCGCCAGCAGCTTTACCAGCCGGGGTGACGAGCAGTACTTC
.	TRBV7-9	TRBJ1-5	.	CASSLEGDSNQPQHF	TGTGCCAGCAGCTTAGAGGGGGATAGCAATCAGCCCCAGCATTTT
once	TRBV27	TRBJ1-1	.	CASSPPGNTEAFF	TGTGCCAGCAGTCCCCCAGGGAACACTGAAGCTTTCTTT
.	TRBV18	TRBJ2-3	TRBD1	CASSPGQVPTDTQYF	TGTGCCAGCTCACCGGGACAGGTCCCCACAGATACGCAGTATTTT
.	TRBV25-1	TRBJ1-5	TRBD1	CASSDRTGYQPQHF	TGTGCCAGCAGTGACAGGACAGGTTATCAGCCCCAGCATTTT
.	TRBV10-3	TRBJ2-7	.	CAISEARSRYEQYF	TGTGCCATCAGTGAGGCCAGGAGCCGGTACGAGCAGTACTTC
.	TRBV6-5	TRBJ2-2	.	CASSYSIFVPGELFF	TGTGCCAGCAGTTACTCGATTTTCGTCCCCGGGGAGCTGTTTTTT
many	TRBV19	TRBJ1-5	.	CASSTPQGGIRPQHF	TGTGCCAGTAGTACCCCTCAAGGGGGGATTCGGCCCCAGCATTTT
once	TRBV7-8	TRBJ2-2	TRBD2	CASSMPGLAGNTGELFF	TGTGCCAGCAGCATGCCGGGACTAGCGGGGAACACCGGGGAGCTGTTTTTT
once	TRBV29-1	TRBJ1-1	TRBD1	CSAYRGDTEAFF	TGCAGCGCCTACAGGGGCGACACTGAAGCTTTCTTT
once	TRBV7-2	TRBJ2-7	.	CASSVAGTGNYEQYF	TGTGCCAGCAGCGTAGCGGGGACAGGGAACTACGAGCAGTACTTC
once	TRBV2	TRBJ1-4	TRBD1	CASSGDRGGSTNEKLFF	TGTGCCAGCAGTGGTGACAGGGGAGGGTCAACTAATGAAAAACTGTTTTTT
.	TRBV7-3	TRBJ2-6	.	CASSLRAGANVLTF	TGTGCCAGCAGCTTAAGGGCTGGGGCCAACGTCCTGACTTTC
.	TRBV5-1	TRBJ2-2	.	CASSLGTANTGELFF	TGCGCCAGCAGCTTGGGGACAGCGAACACCGGGGAGCTGTTTTTT
.	TRBV5-4	TRBJ1-2	.	CASSAGPGRINYGYTF	TGTGCCAGCAGCGCCGGACCGGGACGGATTAACTATGGCTACACCTTC
.	TRBV19	TRBJ2-2	TRBD1	CATAGTGGAGELFF	TGTGCCACCGCGGGGACAGGGGGGGCCGGGGAGCTGTTTTTT
.	TRBV7-6	TRBJ1-5	.	CASSLDRNQPQHF	TGTGCCAGCAGCCTGGATAGGAATCAGCCCCAGCATTTT
few	TRBV2	TRBJ2-3	TRBD2	CASSVAGVGADTQYF	TGTGCCAGCAGTGTAGCGGGAGTGGGGGCAGATACGCAGTATTTT
.	TRBV9	TRBJ1-2	.	CASSGQLVNYGYTF	TGTGCCAGCAGCGGACAGCTAGTAAACTATGGCTACACCTTC
.	TRBV4-1	TRBJ1-4	.	CASSSRTAATNEKLFF	TGCGCCAGCAGCTCCCGGACAGCTGCAACTAATGAAAAACTGTTTTTT
.	TRBV19	TRBJ2-1	.	CASSMVQGYNEQFF	TGTGCCAGTAGTATGGTACAGGGCTACAATGAGCAGTTCTTC
few	TRBV19	TRBJ2-3	.	CASGKWDGSADTQYF	TGTGCCAGTGGCAAATGGGACGGGAGTGCAGATACGCAGTATTTT
.	TRBV10-3	TRBJ1-1	.	CAIRTWTANTEAFF	TGTGCCATCAGGACCTGGACAGCGAACACTGAAGCTTTCTTT
.	TRBV9	TRBJ1-1	TRBD1	CASTIPQGTEAFF	TGTGCCAGCACCATACCACAGGGGACTGAAGCTTTCTTT
once	TRBV5-8	TRBJ1-5	.	CASSLNSNQPQHF	TGTGCCAGCAGCCTAAACAGCAATCAGCCCCAGCATTTT
.	TRBV19	TRBJ1-5	.	CASSMKATYSNQPQHF	TGTGCCAGTAGTATGAAGGCAACATATAGCAATCAGCCCCAGCATTTT
.	TRBV27	TRBJ2-2	.	CASSLFRTGELFF	TGTGCCAGCAGTTTATTTAGAACCGGGGAGCTGTTTTTT
.	TRBV7-7	TRBJ2-5	TRBD2	CASSLAGPETQYF	TGTGCTAGCAGCTTAGCGGGGCCCGAGACCCAGTACTTC
.	TRBV10-2	TRBJ2-7	.	CASSGSAYYEQYF	TGCGCCAGCAGTGGGTCGGCGTACTACGAGCAGTACTTC
.	TRBV10-3	TRBJ2-2	.	CAISDLETGELFF	TGTGCCATCAGTGACCTTGAAACCGGGGAGCTGTTTTTT
.	TRBV7-8	TRBJ1-1	.	CASSLAGDTRAFF	TGTGCCAGCAGCTTAGCCGGGGATACCCGAGCTTTCTTT
.	TRBV2	TRBJ2-7	.	CASSAGGQSYEQYF	TGTGCCAGCAGTGCGGGGGGACAGTCCTACGAGCAGTACTTC
.	TRBV10-3	TRBJ1-1	TRBD1	CAIRGTGKAFF	TGTGCCATCAGAGGGACAGGAAAAGCTTTCTTT